This passage covers 30 T cell receptor beta chains from one sample sequenced in a study of T cell responses to AZD1222 COVID-19 vaccine. The protocol was immunoSEQ multiplex PCR, while the TCRdb copy is restricted to in-frame clones and leaves out a portion. Of roughly 96,000 clones listed, roughly 90% are singletons. The specimen was peripheral blood, collected on day 0 of AZD1222 vaccination. Receptors were obtained from an adult in good health.

The chain uses TRBV2 and TRBJ1-1; 7 bases are shared with TRBD1. The CDR3 covers 15 residues. J gave up 6 bases and V 4 bases, and 11 bases lay outside the gene matches. Germline V lookup: CDR1 SNHLY, CDR2 FYNNEI. Here the CDR3 DNA reads TGTGCCAGCAGTGTACGACAGGGAATTGGCGCTGAAGCTTTCTTT. This encodes CASSVRQGIGAEAFF. Based on the CDR3 plus reference TRBV2 and TRBJ1-1, the full variable domain is EPEVTQTPSHQVTQMGQEVILRCVPISNHLYFYWYRQILGQKVEFLVSFYNNEISEKSEIFDDQFSVERPDGSNFTLKIRSTKLEDSAMYFCASSVRQGIGAEAFFGQGTRLTVV.

This sequence joins TRBV27 and TRBJ2-1, with D possibly TRBD1 on 6 matching bases. The CDR3 length is 13 residues. The V end was cut by 7 bases, the J end by 4 bases, with 11 bases between. Germline assignment: CDR1 MNHEY and CDR2 SMNVEV (reference sequence). As DNA, the CDR3 is TGTGCCAGCAACCCACAGGGTTACAATGAGCAGTTCTTC. Protein: CASNPQGYNEQFF.

The genes are TRBV6-2 or TRBV6-3 and TRBJ2-7, with TRBD2 matching over 11 bases. CDR1 and CDR2 from the germline V gene are MNHEY and SVGEGT. This CDR3 comprises 18 residues. The trim removed 6 bases at V and 2 bases at J, leaving 15 bases unmatched. CDR3 region: CASSPFRTSGSQTYEQYF. In nucleotides, the CDR3 is TGTGCCAGCAGCCCCTTTCGGACTAGCGGGTCGCAGACCTACGAGCAGTACTTC.

This clone occurred a few times. The genes are TRBV28 and TRBJ2-7, with 9 bases matching TRBD1. Trimming at V came to 4 bases and at J to 5 bases, leaving 6 bases not matched to a gene. Germline CDR1 reads MDHEN; CDR2 reads SYDVKM. This CDR3 comprises 14 residues. The CDR3 is CASSSVTGGHEQYF. The CDR3 coding sequence is TGTGCCAGCAGTTCCGTGACAGGGGGGCACGAGCAGTACTTC.

The chain recombines TRBV19 with TRBJ1-3, with D perhaps matching TRBD1 (5 bases). The CDR3 length is 14 residues. In germline, CDR1 is LNHDA, CDR2 SQIVND (reference sequence). V gave up 7 bases and J gave up 0 bases, with 10 bases separating them. The CDR3 sequence is CASNTGGSGNTIYF. The CDR3 region has the DNA TGTGCCAGTAACACAGGAGGCTCTGGAAACACCATATATTTT.

The chain employs TRBV28 and TRBJ1-2; TRBD1 matches at 7 bases. Germline CDR1 is MDHEN and CDR2 is SYDVKM. With 1 base clipped from V and 4 bases from J, the junction kept 9 bases outside the gene matches. The CDR3 totals 16 residues. CDR3 loop: CASSLFRQGGGYGYTF. DNA of the CDR3: TGTGCCAGCAGTTTATTCCGACAGGGAGGGGGCTATGGCTACACCTTC.

In its sample, this clone was seen a few times. The chain carries TRBV15 and TRBJ2-1; D ambiguous. V was cut by 3 bases and J by 7 bases, with 7 bases left in between. Germline-derived CDR1 and CDR2 are LNHNV and YYDKDF (reference sequence). The CDR3 extends over 12 amino acids. Written as DNA, the CDR3 is TGTGCCACCAGCAGGGGCGGTAATGAGCAGTTCTTC. This sequence encodes CATSRGGNEQFF.

This clone was seen more than once but under ten times. The rearrangement links TRBV11-3 to TRBJ2-7; D is perhaps TRBD1 (6 bases). Germline V CDR1 and CDR2: SGHNT, YENEEA. This CDR3 is built from 12 residues. CDR3: CVRQAFSYEQYF. The CDR3 DNA follows: TGTGTAAGACAGGCCTTCTCCTACGAGCAGTACTTC. Drawing the rest from reference TRBV11-3 and TRBJ2-7, the complete variable domain is EAGVVQSPRYKIIEKKQPVAFWCNPISGHNTLYWYLQNLGQGPELLIRYENEEAVDDSQLPKDRFSAERLKGVDSTLKIQPAELGDSAVYLCVRQAFSYEQYFGPGTRLTVT.

The chain is built from TRBV11-2 and TRBJ1-2, with TRBD1 matching 9 bases. CDR1 SGHAT and CDR2 FQNNGV come from the germline V gene. This CDR3 has 14 amino acids. The junction had 4 bases not matched to a gene; V was cut back by 4 bases and J by 4 bases. In DNA form, the CDR3 reads TGTGCCAGCAGCTCGACAGGGGGAAGCTATGGCTACACCTTC. Its translation: CASSSTGGSYGYTF.

J is TRBJ1-1 and V is TRBV9; D call uncertain. This CDR3 comprises 13 residues. The V and J ends lost 4 bases and 4 bases respectively, with 11 bases between them. In germline, CDR1 is SGDLS, CDR2 YYNGEE. CDR3 residues: CASSFNGVTEAFF. CDR3 in DNA: TGTGCCAGCAGCTTCAACGGGGTCACTGAAGCTTTCTTT.

This clone appeared a single time. This chain joins TRBV14 and TRBJ2-7, with D hard to call. The CDR3 consists of 11 residues. Germline lookup yields CDR1 SGHDN and CDR2 FVKESK. Deletions cut 2 bases from V and 3 bases from J, with 2 bases between. The CDR3 region is CASSQLYEQYF. The CDR3 coding sequence is TGTGCCAGCAGCCAACTCTACGAGCAGTACTTC.

The CDR3 nucleotides are TGTGCCAGCAGGTCACGACCCTACACTGAAGCTTTCTTT. This translates into CASRSRPYTEAFF. The chain recombines TRBV6-5 with TRBJ1-1; D not resolved. Germline CDR1 MNHEY, CDR2 SVGAGI. Trimming stripped 6 bases from V and 3 bases from J, with 11 bases between. The CDR3 has 13 amino acids.

CDR3 in DNA: TGTGCCAGCAGCTTTCCTCAAGCGGGAGTCTCCGGTGAGCAGTTCTTC. Its protein is CASSFPQAGVSGEQFF. The rearrangement joins TRBV5-8 to TRBJ2-1, with 8 bases identical to TRBD2. Germline CDR1 SGHTS, CDR2 YDEGEE. Trimming removed 2 bases from V and 9 bases from J; junction bases left unmatched: 13. This CDR3 has 16 amino acids.

V and J are TRBV28 and TRBJ2-7, with a tentative D call TRBD2 (6 bases). Trimming cost V 5 bases and J 7 bases, with 24 bases left between them. This CDR3 is built from 16 residues. Germline values: CDR1 MDHEN, CDR2 SYDVKM. The CDR3, as DNA: TGTGCCAGCAGTCCCAGCCGGGGACTCAGGACGGGGGAGCAGTACTTC. It codes for CASSPSRGLRTGEQYF.

This clone was counted a single time. The chain recombines TRBV5-6 with TRBJ2-6, with D perhaps TRBD2 (5 bases). Trimming pared 1 base from V and 0 bases from J, leaving 11 bases between. The V gene's germline CDR1 is SGHDT and CDR2 YYEEEE. This CDR3 has 17 residues. CDR3: CASSLPGIVSGANVLTF. The CDR3 DNA reads TGTGCCAGCAGCTTGCCGGGAATTGTCTCTGGGGCCAACGTCCTGACTTTC.

The V gene is TRBV7-9, the J gene TRBJ1-5; possible D gene TRBD1, 6 bases. The germline V gene has CDR1 SEHNR and CDR2 FQNEAQ (reference sequence). The V and J ends lost 6 bases and 4 bases respectively, with 19 bases between them. CDR3 size: 16 residues. Written as DNA, the CDR3 is TGTGCCAGCAGGCGAGACGGGACATCCAAAAATCAGCCCCAGCATTTT. Encoded protein: CASRRDGTSKNQPQHF.

The V call is TRBV18, the J call TRBJ2-3, with 15 bases lining up with TRBD2. This CDR3 region has 19 residues. V shed 3 bases and J 0 bases; nucleotides not matched to a gene: 7. Germline V lookup: CDR1 KGHSH, CDR2 LQKENI. CDR3 nucleotide sequence: TGTGCCAGCTCACCGGGACTAGCGGGAGGAGAGGCTAGCACAGATACGCAGTATTTT. Its protein is CASSPGLAGGEASTDTQYF.

The V gene is TRBV29-1, the J gene TRBJ2-2, with D possibly TRBD1 on 6 matching bases. The CDR3 is made up of 14 amino acids. Trimming took off 5 bases at V and 4 bases at J, with 14 bases between the two ends. Per the germline V gene, CDR1 is SQVTM and CDR2 is ANQGSEA. The CDR3 spells CSVSGANPTGELFF. As DNA, the CDR3 is TGCAGCGTTTCAGGGGCCAACCCCACCGGGGAGCTGTTTTTT.

The chain employs TRBV19 and TRBJ1-2, with D perhaps matching TRBD1 (6 bases). Between the trimmed V and J ends, which lost 5 bases and 4 bases, there was a span of 11 bases. Germline V CDR1 and CDR2: LNHDA, SQIVND (reference sequence). The CDR3 sequence is 13 residues long. The CDR3, as DNA: TGTGCCAGTAGTTGGAGGGGGGTCTATGGCTACACCTTC. Amino acids: CASSWRGVYGYTF.

This clone appeared once. The chain couples TRBV5-8 to TRBJ1-2, with D perhaps TRBD1 (5 bases). The CDR3 runs 14 residues. V was cut by 1 base and J by 4 bases, with 11 bases left in between. In germline, CDR1 is SGHTS, CDR2 YDEGEE. The CDR3 region is CASSLLTTVYGYTF. In DNA form, the CDR3 reads TGTGCCAGCAGCTTGCTTACGACAGTCTATGGCTACACCTTC.

The V call is TRBV21-1, the J call TRBJ2-6; TRBD2 reflects the table's D call only, with no check against the DNA. TRBV21-1 has pseudogene status. The CDR3 spans 21 residues. Here the CDR3 reads CASSKARSREREGSGANVLTF. CDR3 bases: TGTGCCAGCAGCAAAGCGCGGAGTAGGGAGCGGGAGGGCTCTGGGGCCAACGTCCTGACTTTC.

The V call is TRBV3-1 (or the pseudogene TRBV3-2), the J call TRBJ1-2, with 12 bases matching TRBD1. V gave up 3 bases and J gave up 7 bases; unmatched junction bases: 9. This CDR3 comprises 16 residues. From germline, CDR1 is LGHDT and CDR2 YNNKEL (reference sequence). The CDR3 loop reads CASSHRGTGGASGYTF. Here the CDR3 DNA reads TGTGCCAGCAGCCACCGCGGGACAGGGGGCGCGAGTGGCTACACCTTC.

The rearrangement uses TRBV5-1 and TRBJ2-7; 8 nucleotides line up with TRBD1. Germline CDR1 and CDR2: SGHRS and YFSETQ. This CDR3 contains 14 residues. V was pared by 0 bases and J by 6 bases, with 5 bases of the junction left unmatched. The CDR3 sequence: CASSLGTGLSEQYF. The CDR3 coding sequence is TGCGCCAGCAGCTTGGGGACAGGGTTAAGCGAGCAGTACTTC.

CDR3 coding DNA: TGTGCCAGCAGCTCGAAGAGCGGGAGGGCCATCGACGAGCAGTACTTC. Amino acid sequence: CASSSKSGRAIDEQYF. The rearrangement links TRBV5-4 to TRBJ2-7; 10 nucleotides line up with TRBD2. CDR3 length: 16 residues. J lost 5 bases, V lost 3 bases, and 11 bases had no gene match. Germline loops: CDR1 SGHNT, CDR2 YYREEE (reference sequence). Supplemented by reference TRBV5-4 and TRBJ2-7, the full variable domain reads ETGVTQSPTHLIKTRGQQVTLRCSSQSGHNTVSWYQQALGQGPQFIFQYYREEENGRGNFPPRFSGLQFPNYSSELNVNALELDDSALYLCASSSKSGRAIDEQYFGPGTRLTVT.

This clone appeared a single time. The chain combines TRBV28 with TRBJ2-3, with TRBD1 identical over 7 bases. V shed 2 bases and J 4 bases; nucleotides not matched to a gene: 6. Germline loops: CDR1 MDHEN, CDR2 SYDVKM. This CDR3 comprises 15 residues. The CDR3 spells CASSLEGAPPDTQYF. The DNA for the CDR3 is TGTGCCAGCAGTTTAGAGGGGGCGCCCCCAGATACGCAGTATTTT.

The chain carries TRBV7-8 and TRBJ1-5; TRBD1 agrees at 7 bases. V shed 2 bases and J 0 bases; nucleotides not matched to a gene: 13. This CDR3 spans 19 amino acids. CDR1 and CDR2 (germline): SGHVS, FQNEAQ. CDR3 region: CASSLSNRGGGHSNQPQHF. In nucleotides, the CDR3 is TGTGCCAGCAGCTTATCGAACAGGGGAGGTGGGCATAGCAATCAGCCCCAGCATTTT.

This clone was seen once. V usage is TRBV4-2 and J usage is TRBJ2-3; 8 nucleotides match TRBD2. Germline V gene sequence: CDR1 LGHNA, CDR2 YNFKEQ. The CDR3 is 16 amino acids. V was pared by 2 bases and J by 2 bases, with 6 bases of the junction left unmatched. CDR3 in amino acids: CASSQFAGGFTDTQYF. In DNA form, the CDR3 reads TGTGCCAGCAGCCAATTCGCGGGAGGATTCACAGATACGCAGTATTTT.

This chain connects TRBV28 to TRBJ2-1; D could derive from TRBD1 or TRBD2 (5 bases each). This CDR3 comprises 12 residues. Trimming took off 7 bases at V and 9 bases at J, with 13 bases between the two ends. CDR1 and CDR2 (germline): MDHEN, SYDVKM. CDR3 amino acids: CASKGTGVEQFF. In DNA, the CDR3 is TGTGCCAGCAAGGGGACCGGCGTTGAGCAGTTCTTC.

This rearrangement joins TRBV3-1 (or the pseudogene TRBV3-2) to TRBJ2-1; 9 bases align to TRBD1. The V segment lost 0 bases and the J segment 6 bases; nucleotides outside the gene matches: 3. The CDR3 spans 15 residues. Germline CDR1 and CDR2: LGHDT and YNNKEL (reference sequence). CDR3: CASSQEQGASNEQFF. In nucleotides, the CDR3 is TGTGCCAGCAGCCAAGAACAGGGGGCCAGCAATGAGCAGTTCTTC.

The V call is TRBV27, the J call TRBJ1-1; D uncertain. Deletions cut 6 bases from V and 4 bases from J, with 18 bases between. The CDR3 spans 15 residues. In germline, CDR1 is MNHEY, CDR2 SMNVEV (reference sequence). The CDR3 here is CASSDSYPIGTEAFF. The CDR3 DNA follows: TGTGCCAGCAGCGACTCCTACCCGATCGGCACTGAAGCTTTCTTT.